This TCR beta chain was observed in a study of T cell responses to AZD1222 COVID-19 vaccine. Study-level results: Breadth and depth of Spike-specific TCRs rose after two AZD1222 doses.

The germline V and J ends were trimmed by 2 bases and 8 bases, with 9 bases remaining between them. The CDR3 spans 13 residues. The germline CDR1 and CDR2 sequences are MNHEY and SVGAGI. Generated by immunoSEQ multiplex PCR, the TCRdb table keeps only in-frame clones and is missing some. The sample consists of nearly 90,000 clones, 88% of them appearing once. A note on this clone: Its antigen is unknown.

The sequence came from an adult in good health. The source material was peripheral blood, sampled on day 0 of MenACWY control vaccination. The J gene is TRBJ1-4, the V gene TRBV6-5; D remains unclear. The CDR3 nucleotides are TGTGCCAGCAGTTACGACCCCTGGGAAAAACTGTTTTTT. Protein product: CASSYDPWEKLFF.